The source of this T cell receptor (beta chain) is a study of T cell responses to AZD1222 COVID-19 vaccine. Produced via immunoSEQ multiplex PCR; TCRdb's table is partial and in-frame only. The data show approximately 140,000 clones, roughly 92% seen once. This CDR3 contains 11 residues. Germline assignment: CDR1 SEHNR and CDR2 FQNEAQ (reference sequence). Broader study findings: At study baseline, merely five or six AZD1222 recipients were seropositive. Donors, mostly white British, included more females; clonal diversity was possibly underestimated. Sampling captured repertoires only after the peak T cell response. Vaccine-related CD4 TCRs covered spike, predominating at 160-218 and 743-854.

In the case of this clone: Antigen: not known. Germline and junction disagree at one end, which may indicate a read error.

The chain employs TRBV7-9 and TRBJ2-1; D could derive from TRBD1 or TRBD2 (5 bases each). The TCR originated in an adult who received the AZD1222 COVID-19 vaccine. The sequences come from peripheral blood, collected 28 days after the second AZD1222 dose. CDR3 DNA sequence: TGTGCCAGCAGCCCCGGGACCTCTCCTATCTTC. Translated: CASSPGTSPIF.